This T cell receptor (beta chain) derives from a study of OX40 agonist ivuxolimab in advanced cancers. The wider study: Dose-escalation patients' cancers were hepatocellular carcinoma, melanoma, renal cell or head and neck cancer.

The table came from immunoSEQ multiplex PCR; TCRdb's copy has only in-frame clones and leaves some out. The table has roughly 50,000 clones, nearly 80% seen once; the top ten hold around 4.2%. Germline loops: CDR1 SQVTM, CDR2 ANQGSEA. This CDR3 region has 14 residues. J was trimmed by 1 base and V by 7 bases; bases with no gene match: 7. Cycle 7 day 1, cycle 4 day 1, and baseline were the timepoints at which blood was sampled. The material was CD4+ or CD8+ T cells sorted from blood, obtained in a trial of the OX40 agonist ivuxolimab. This clonotype was sampled from an adult with an advanced solid tumor such as melanoma, head and neck, liver or kidney cancer. The rearrangement joins TRBV29-1 to TRBJ1-1; 9 bases align to TRBD1. The CDR3 coding sequence is TGCAGCGCTCGACCGGGACAGGGGAACACTGAAGCTTTCTTT. Its protein product is CSARPGQGNTEAFF. The full variable domain, rest sourced from reference TRBV29-1 and TRBJ1-1, is SAVISQKPSRDICQRGTSLTIQCQVDSQVTMMFWYRQQPGQSLTLIATANQGSEATYESGFVIDKFPISRPNLTFSTLTVSNMSPEDSSIYLCSARPGQGNTEAFFGQGTRLTVV.